The 7 T cell receptor beta chains below all came from one sample that was sequenced in a study of sequential checkpoint blockade in melanoma. The treatment denotes: randomized to nivolumab then ipilimumab (arm A) or the reverse (arm B). Assay: immunoSEQ multiplex PCR; the TCRdb copy retains only in-frame clones and omits some. Of about 10,000 clones listed, 60% to 85% are singletons. The sequencing here drew on CD8+ T cells sorted from blood (inferred from file names), taken from a patient given nivolumab and ipilimumab in sequence. The receptor set was obtained from a human donor with melanoma.

This chain links TRBV5-6 with TRBJ2-7; maybe TRBD1 (5 bases). From germline, CDR1 is SGHDT and CDR2 YYEEEE. The CDR3 consists of 15 residues. Trimming removed 0 bases from V and 0 bases from J, with 10 bases in between. In DNA, the CDR3 is TGTGCCAGCAGCTTGGGGGGCATGGGCTCCTACGAGCAGTACTTC. It specifies CASSLGGMGSYEQYF.

This chain joins TRBV5-1 and TRBJ1-1; D might be TRBD1 (6 bases). V lost 4 bases and J 1 base, leaving 14 bases between the germline ends. The CDR3 length is 15 residues. The V gene's germline CDR1 is SGHRS and CDR2 YFSETQ. The CDR3 loop is CASSLTGTPNTEAFF. CDR3 DNA sequence: TGCGCCAGCAGCCTCACCGGGACACCGAACACTGAAGCTTTCTTT.

With respect to this clone: Other DNA sequences in this specimen translate into the identical CDR3. J is TRBJ2-7 and V is TRBV28, with TRBD2 matching 8 bases. The germline V gene encodes CDR1 MDHEN and CDR2 SYDVKM. V dropped 5 bases and J dropped 6; count of bases not matched to a gene: 6. CDR3 length equals 13 residues. This CDR3 reads CASSPSGGGEQYF. The CDR3 nucleotides are TGTGCCAGCAGTCCCTCGGGGGGGGGCGAGCAGTACTTC.

This clone has only a few counts. One end of the junction varies from germline; a read error may be responsible. The V gene is TRBV6-1, the J gene TRBJ1-2; D gene unclear. The CDR3 totals 12 residues. Germline V gene lookup returns CDR1 MNHNS and CDR2 SASEGT. CDR3 DNA sequence: TGTGCCATCAGTGAAGGGCTTGGTGGCTACACCTTC. Amino acids: CAISEGLGGYTF.

V and J are TRBV7-2 and TRBJ1-6; D is undetermined. The germline gives CDR1 SGHTA, CDR2 FQGNSA. The CDR3 runs to 17 residues. Trimming left V 3 bases short and J 0 bases short, with 12 bases between. CDR3 bases: TGTGCCAGCAGCTTTGGCAGGCCCAGCTCCTATAATTCACCCCTCCACTTT. It encodes CASSFGRPSSYNSPLHF.

The chain couples TRBV7-9 to TRBJ1-1; 8 bases map to TRBD1. J lost 1 base, V lost 5 bases, and 6 bases had no gene match. CDR3 length equals 15 residues. Germline V CDR1 and CDR2: SEHNR, FQNEAQ (reference sequence). CDR3 nucleotide sequence: TGTGCCAGCAGCATACCACAGGGGGAGAACACTGAAGCTTTCTTT. It translates to CASSIPQGENTEAFF. Based on the CDR3 plus reference TRBV7-9 and TRBJ1-1, the full variable domain is DTGVSQNPRHKITKRGQNVTFRCDPISEHNRLYWYRQTLGQGPEFLTYFQNEAQLEKSRLLSDRFSAERPKGSFSTLEIQRTEQGDSAMYLCASSIPQGENTEAFFGQGTRLTVV.

The chain links TRBV9 to TRBJ2-1, with 13 bases lining up with TRBD2. The CDR3 runs to 20 residues. Germline V gene sequence: CDR1 SGDLS, CDR2 YYNGEE. With 4 bases clipped from V and 3 bases from J, the junction kept 16 bases outside the gene matches. The CDR3 loop is CASSSNPGLAGTGVYNEQFF. In nucleotides, the CDR3 is TGTGCCAGCAGCTCAAATCCGGGACTAGCGGGAACCGGGGTCTACAATGAGCAGTTCTTC. The full variable domain, rest sourced from reference TRBV9 and TRBJ2-1, is DSGVTQTPKHLITATGQRVTLRCSPRSGDLSVYWYQQSLDQGLQFLIQYYNGEERAKGNILERFSAQQFPDLHSELNLSSLELGDSALYFCASSSNPGLAGTGVYNEQFFGPGTRLTVL.